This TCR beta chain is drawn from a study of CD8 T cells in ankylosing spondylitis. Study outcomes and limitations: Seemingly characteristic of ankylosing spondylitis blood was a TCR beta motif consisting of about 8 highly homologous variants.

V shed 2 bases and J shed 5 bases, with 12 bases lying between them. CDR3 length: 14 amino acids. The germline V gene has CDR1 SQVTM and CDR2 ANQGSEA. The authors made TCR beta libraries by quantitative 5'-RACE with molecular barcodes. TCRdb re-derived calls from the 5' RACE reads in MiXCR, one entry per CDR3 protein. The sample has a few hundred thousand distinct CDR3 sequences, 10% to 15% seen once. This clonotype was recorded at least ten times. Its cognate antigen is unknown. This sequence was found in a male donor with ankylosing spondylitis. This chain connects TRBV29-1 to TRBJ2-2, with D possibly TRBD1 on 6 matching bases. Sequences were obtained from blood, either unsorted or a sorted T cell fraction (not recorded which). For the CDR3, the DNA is TGCAGCGTTGAATTTCAGGGGCGAACCGGGGAGCTGTTTTTT. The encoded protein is CSVEFQGRTGELFF.